This T cell receptor beta chain came from a study of molecular identifiers for immune sequencing clone quantification. Study-wide results and limits: With a barcode shared among identical TCR molecules, highly expanded clone sizes could be underestimated. Spiked Jurkat TCR RNA equal to one cell could reportedly be picked out among 1 million or so naive cells.

Preparation methods for the bulk TCR libraries were those previously described, with listed TCR primers. TCRdb re-analysed the PCR reads in MiXCR, keeping a single row per CDR3 protein. The sample lists about 320,000 distinct CDR3 sequences, about a fifth occurring once. With respect to this clonotype: Its antigen is undetermined.

For naive CD8 T cells, sorting used the CD8+CD4-CCR7+CD45RA+ phenotype. V gave up 6 bases and J gave up 4 bases, with 19 bases separating them. The CDR3 covers 15 residues. This TCR came from a human donor in good health. Some libraries in this study had Jurkat cell RNA spiked in. Sequencing input: naive CD8+ T cells from blood, with Jurkat cell RNA spiked in. Specified subset: FACS-sorted CD8+CD4-CCR7+CD45RA+ naive T cells. The chain has TRBV12-3 or TRBV12-4 and TRBJ2-7; a weak D match, TRBD1 (5 bases). CDR3 sequence (DNA): TGTGCCAGCAGCCCACAGAAAGGGGTTAGTTACGAGCAGTACTTC. Residues: CASSPQKGVSYEQYF.